This T cell receptor beta chain was profiled in a study of human T cells and chemical hapten exposure. Study as a whole: Enrolled patients were predominantly female and had alopecia areata, totalis or universalis.

In TCRdb, the RACE reads were re-called with MiXCR into one record per CDR3 protein. The sample has tens of thousands of distinct CDR3 sequences; 6.5% to 8% are singletons. Study-wide results and limits: Alopecia affected the donors, so their immune response may differ from healthy people's. Sensitization with DPC brought no change to TCRs above 1 in 1000 in frequency.

Time point reported: patch test 2, 6 weeks after DPC sensitization. Treatment of the sample: therapeutic diphenylcyclopropenone sensitization with weekly scalp DPC. Turning to this clonotype: Its antigen is as yet unknown.

The CDR3 spans 11 residues. V dropped 3 bases and J dropped 6 bases, with 5 bases sitting between them. CDR1 is SEHNR, CDR2 FQNEAQ, per germline (reference sequence). This clonotype originated in a woman in her twenties or thirties with alopecia areata. Some clones in this sample may be carry-over from other donors' samples. Material: whole blood, obtained in connection with sensitization to the hapten diphenylcyclopropenone (DPC). The rearrangement joins TRBV7-9 to TRBJ1-1; D is unresolved. The CDR3 reads CASSLSPEAFF. Here the CDR3 DNA reads TGTGCCAGCAGCTTGAGCCCTGAAGCTTTCTTT.